In its sample, the clone carrying this T cell receptor (beta chain) was seen a few times. Its antigen is unidentified. What was sequenced were expressed TCRB transcripts, since all of the isolated RNA had been reverse transcribed. The average read count of naive, central memory and regulatory T cell samples was approximately 3.5 million. Clones were read by immunoSEQ multiplex PCR, and TCRdb kept only the in-frame ones, dropping some. The table lists some 350,000 clones, about 13% of them singletons. This sample is drawn from a study of beta chain features in type 1 diabetes. General observations from the study: Naive, central memory and Treg TCRB repertoires seemed to resemble each other more closely in patients than they did in healthy donors. Equally in patients and controls, shorter templates might have been favored by PCR. Across all four CD4+ subsets, people with type 1 diabetes showed modestly shorter TCRB CDR3s. VDJ junctions from type 1 diabetes patients carried fewer insertions and larger deletions.

CDR3 length equals 15 residues. Trimming cost V 5 bases and J 8 bases; bases outside gene matches: 12. Germline V lookup: CDR1 SGHTA, CDR2 FQGNSA. This chain links TRBV7-2 with TRBJ1-1; TRBD1 matches at 9 bases. The sample was naive CD4+ T cells from blood. This sequence was found in a young woman with type 1 diabetes. The DNA for the CDR3 is TGTGCCAGCAGCCCAACCTCGGGACAGGGTGCAGAAGCTTTCTTT. Its protein is CASSPTSGQGAEAFF. Combining the CDR3 with reference TRBV7-2 and TRBJ1-1 gives the whole variable domain GAGVSQSPSNKVTEKGKDVELRCDPISGHTALYWYRQSLGQGLEFLIYFQGNSAPDKSGLPSDRFSAERTGGSVSTLTIQRTQQEDSAVYLCASSPTSGQGAEAFFGQGTRLTVV.